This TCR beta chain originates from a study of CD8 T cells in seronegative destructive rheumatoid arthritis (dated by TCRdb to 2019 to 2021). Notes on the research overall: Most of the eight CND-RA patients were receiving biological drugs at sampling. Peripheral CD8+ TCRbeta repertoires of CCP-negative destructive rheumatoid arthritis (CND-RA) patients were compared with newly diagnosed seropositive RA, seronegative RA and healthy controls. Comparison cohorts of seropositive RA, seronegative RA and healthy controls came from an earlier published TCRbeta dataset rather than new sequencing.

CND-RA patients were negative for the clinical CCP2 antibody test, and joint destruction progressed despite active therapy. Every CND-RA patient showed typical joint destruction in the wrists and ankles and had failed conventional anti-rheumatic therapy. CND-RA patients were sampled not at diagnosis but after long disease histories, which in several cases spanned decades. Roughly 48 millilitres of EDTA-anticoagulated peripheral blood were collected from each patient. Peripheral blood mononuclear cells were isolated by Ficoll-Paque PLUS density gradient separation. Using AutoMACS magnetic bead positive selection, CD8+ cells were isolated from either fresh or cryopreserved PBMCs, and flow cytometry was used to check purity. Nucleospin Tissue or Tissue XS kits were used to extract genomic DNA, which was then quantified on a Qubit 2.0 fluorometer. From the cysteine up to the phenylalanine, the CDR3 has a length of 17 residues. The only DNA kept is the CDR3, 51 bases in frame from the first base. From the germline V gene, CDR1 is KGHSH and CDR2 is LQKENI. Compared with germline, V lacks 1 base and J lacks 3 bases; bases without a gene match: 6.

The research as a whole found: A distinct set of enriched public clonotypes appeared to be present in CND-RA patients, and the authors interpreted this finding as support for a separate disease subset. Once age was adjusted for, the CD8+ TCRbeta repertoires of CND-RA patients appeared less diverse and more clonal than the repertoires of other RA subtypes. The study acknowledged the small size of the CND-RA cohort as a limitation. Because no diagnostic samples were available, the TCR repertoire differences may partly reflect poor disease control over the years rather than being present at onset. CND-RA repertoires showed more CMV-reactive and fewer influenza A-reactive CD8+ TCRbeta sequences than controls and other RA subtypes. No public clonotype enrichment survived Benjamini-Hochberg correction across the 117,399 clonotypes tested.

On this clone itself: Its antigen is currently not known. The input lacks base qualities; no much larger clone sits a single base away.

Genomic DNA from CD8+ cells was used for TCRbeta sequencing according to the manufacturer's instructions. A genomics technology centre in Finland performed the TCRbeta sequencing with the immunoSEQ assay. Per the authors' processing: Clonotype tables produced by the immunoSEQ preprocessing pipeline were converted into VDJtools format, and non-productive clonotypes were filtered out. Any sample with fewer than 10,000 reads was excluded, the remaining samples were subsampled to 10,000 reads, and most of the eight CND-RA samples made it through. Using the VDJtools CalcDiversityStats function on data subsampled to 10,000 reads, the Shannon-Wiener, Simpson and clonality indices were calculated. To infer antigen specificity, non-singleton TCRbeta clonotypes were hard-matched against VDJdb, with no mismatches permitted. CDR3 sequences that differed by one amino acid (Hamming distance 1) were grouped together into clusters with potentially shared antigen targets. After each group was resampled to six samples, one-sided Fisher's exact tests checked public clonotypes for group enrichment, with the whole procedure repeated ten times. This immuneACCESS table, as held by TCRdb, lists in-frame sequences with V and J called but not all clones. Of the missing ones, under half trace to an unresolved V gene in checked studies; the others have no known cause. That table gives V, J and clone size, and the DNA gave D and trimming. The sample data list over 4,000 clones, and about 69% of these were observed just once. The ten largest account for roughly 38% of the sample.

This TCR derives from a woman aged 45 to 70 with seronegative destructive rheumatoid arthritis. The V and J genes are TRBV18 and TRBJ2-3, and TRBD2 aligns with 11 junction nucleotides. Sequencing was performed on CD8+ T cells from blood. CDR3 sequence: CASSPRRLAGPTDTQYF. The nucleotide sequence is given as TGTGCCAGCTCACCACGGCGACTAGCGGGGCCAACAGATACGCAGTATTTT.